Reported below is one TCR beta chain. This clonotype appeared many times. Its antigen target is currently unknown. The record has no base qualities; no much larger clone is one base away. The CDR3, from cysteine to phenylalanine, totals 16 residues. Only the CDR3 region is kept as DNA, spanning 48 bases read in frame from base 1. For CDR1 and CDR2, the germline V gene lists SGHRS and YFSETQ. For this chain, trimming is 2 bases at the V end and 2 bases at the J end, and the number of junction bases without a gene match is 6. The data are from a study of CD8 T cells in ankylosing spondylitis (dated 2017 in TCRdb). Notes on the research overall: The study set out to find disease-linked TCR variants by profiling T cell receptor beta repertoires in ankylosing spondylitis patients and healthy donors. The whole study cohort included 108 healthy donors and around 24 ankylosing spondylitis patients. Samples of peripheral blood were taken, and for ankylosing spondylitis patients, synovial fluid was collected as well.

Reads for this sample came from an Illumina HiSeq 2500. Quantitative 5'-RACE with molecular barcodes was used to prepare TCR beta libraries. The authors' analysis ran thus. A new computational method, built on a probabilistic model of VDJ rearrangement, was used to identify disease-linked TCR variants. TCRdb itself trimmed the public reads at Q25 with fastp, ran MiXCR and retained productive beta chains. Each entry merges the rows of one CDR3 protein and shows their most common DNA and genes. The V and J calls were not made by the authors but by TCRdb's processing. For this sample the table gives about 700,000 distinct CDR3 sequences, of which around 20% were detected only once. Jointly, the top ten make up 15% to 20% of the sample. The paper's findings and limits, for the study overall: A CD8+ phenotype was shown by the disease-linked clones, which were found at relatively low frequencies in peripheral blood. According to the report, matched synovial fluid samples from ankylosing spondylitis patients were significantly enriched for the disease-linked clones. Some TCR beta motif variants had previously been reported in synovial fluid and blood of reactive arthritis patients, which suggested common disease-initiation mechanisms. Blood from ankylosing spondylitis patients appeared to be characterized by a TCR beta motif made up of about 8 highly homologous amino acid variants.

The source of this sequence is a male donor with ankylosing spondylitis. The sequenced sample was blood, either unsorted or a sorted T cell fraction (not recorded which). The chain is encoded by TRBV5-1 joined to TRBJ2-2; TRBD1 fits 7 bases in the junction. The bases are TGCGCCAGCAGCTTAGCCGGGACAGTCAACACCGGGGAGCTGTTTTTT. It encodes CASSLAGTVNTGELFF.